This entry lists 19 T cell receptor beta chains sequenced from one sample in a study of cytomegalovirus exposure and HLA in healthy donors. 13 Jbeta primers and 60 Vbeta primers were used for the PCR. Only in-frame clones appear in the TCRdb table, and some are missing; sequencing was by immunoSEQ multiplex PCR. The data hold over 200,000 clones, with roughly 84% observed a single time. The sample consisted of PBMCs. These receptors all stem from a human donor in good health.

This chain connects TRBV6-6 to TRBJ1-2; TRBD1 aligns across 9 bases. The germline gives CDR1 MNHNY, CDR2 SVGAGI (reference sequence). This CDR3 spans 15 amino acids. Germline trimming cut 0 bases from V and 6 bases from J; bases unmatched to any gene: 5. This CDR3 reads CASSYSQGAPHGYTF. The CDR3 DNA sequence: TGTGCCAGCAGTTACTCACAGGGGGCACCCCATGGCTACACCTTC.

This clone was recorded a few times. The chain couples TRBV9 to TRBJ1-1; no clear D. The CDR3 consists of 15 residues. The germline V gene encodes CDR1 SGDLS and CDR2 YYNGEE. Trimming cost V 0 bases and J 5 bases, with 14 bases left between them. The CDR3: CASSVGEGAGTEAFF. CDR3 coding DNA: TGTGCCAGCAGCGTAGGAGAGGGCGCCGGGACTGAAGCTTTCTTT.

This sequence joins TRBV4-1 and TRBJ2-1, with TRBD2 matching 10 bases. This CDR3 has 14 residues. CDR1 MGHRA and CDR2 YSYEKL come from the germline V gene. With V trimmed by 6 bases and J by 5 bases, 4 bases remained unmatched. CDR3 DNA: TGCGCCAGCAGGAGGACTAGCGGCCACAATGAGCAGTTCTTC. Translating it yields CASRRTSGHNEQFF.

This chain links TRBV6-1 with TRBJ2-7; 9 nucleotides align to TRBD2. The junction had 13 bases not matched to a gene; V was cut back by 3 bases and J by 10 bases. Germline values: CDR1 MNHNS, CDR2 SASEGT. There are 15 residues in the CDR3. CDR3 DNA: TGTGCCAGCAGTGAGGATAGCCCCTGGACTAGCGTTCAGTACTTC. This sequence encodes CASSEDSPWTSVQYF.

There are a few counts of this clone. The chain combines TRBV25-1 with TRBJ2-7; D call uncertain. CDR1 is MGHDK, CDR2 SYGVNS, per germline. This CDR3 comprises 12 residues. V was pared by 3 bases and J by 7 bases, with 10 bases between. The CDR3, as DNA: TGTGCCAGCAGTGATGGCCCTTGGGAGCAGTACTTC. It codes for CASSDGPWEQYF.

The chain uses TRBV29-1 and TRBJ1-1; D ambiguous. The CDR3 runs to 11 residues. Germline CDR1 is SQVTM and CDR2 is ANQGSEA. Deletions cut 3 bases from V and 1 base from J, with 3 bases between. CDR3 protein: CSVDQNTEAFF. The CDR3 nucleotides are TGCAGCGTTGATCAGAACACTGAAGCTTTCTTT.

The chain is built from TRBV6-5 and TRBJ2-7, with D maybe TRBD1 (6 bases). The length of the CDR3 is 15 residues. The V end was cut by 0 bases, the J end by 3 bases, with 12 bases between. CDR1 and CDR2 (germline): MNHEY, SVGAGI. CDR3 in DNA: TGTGCCAGCAGTTACTCGATTGGGGGCCTCTACGAGCAGTACTTC. Encoded protein: CASSYSIGGLYEQYF.

This chain uses TRBV5-4 with TRBJ1-1, with 8 bases matching TRBD1. CDR1 is SGHNT, CDR2 YYREEE, per germline (reference sequence). This CDR3 region has 14 residues. The J segment lost 3 bases and the V segment lost 4 bases, leaving 5 bases of the junction unmatched. The CDR3 DNA is TGTGCCAGCAGCCGGACAGGGCGGGACACTGAAGCTTTCTTT. This encodes CASSRTGRDTEAFF.

The chain uses TRBV2 and TRBJ1-2; 7 bases map to TRBD1. Trimming cost V 6 bases and J 1 base; bases outside gene matches: 5. The length of the CDR3 is 14 residues. Germline V lookup: CDR1 SNHLY, CDR2 FYNNEI. CDR3 residues: CASRKGDSNYGYTF. The CDR3 nucleotides read TGTGCCAGCAGAAAGGGGGACAGTAACTATGGCTACACCTTC.

This rearrangement joins TRBV6-5 to TRBJ2-1, with D unclear. Trimming stripped 6 bases from V and 5 bases from J, with 5 bases between. Germline loops: CDR1 MNHEY, CDR2 SVGAGI. The CDR3 is 11 residues long. CDR3 residues: CASSYNNEQFF. CDR3 DNA sequence: TGTGCCAGCAGCTATAACAATGAGCAGTTCTTC.

With regard to this clone: Sequence at one end of the junction differs from germline and may be a read error. The chain carries TRBV6-5 and TRBJ2-1; 12 nucleotides align to TRBD2. Looked up from germline, CDR1 is MNHEY and CDR2 is SVGAGI. The CDR3 extends over 14 amino acids. CDR3 sequence (DNA): TGTGCCAGCACCCCGCTAGCGGGAGGGAATGAGCAGCTCTTC. Amino acid sequence: CASTPLAGGNEQLF.

This clone was detected a few times. The rearrangement links TRBV7-9 to TRBJ2-5; 9 positions match TRBD1. V gave up 5 bases and J gave up 4 bases; unmatched junction bases: 5. Germline values: CDR1 SEHNR, CDR2 FQNEAQ (reference sequence). The CDR3 loop spans 14 amino acids. The CDR3 nucleotides are TGTGCCAGCAGCACGGGACAGGGCGGAGAGACCCAGTACTTC. It yields the protein CASSTGQGGETQYF.

The chain is built from TRBV10-3 and TRBJ2-7; TRBD2 matches 8 bases. The CDR3 spans 15 residues. From germline, CDR1 is ENHRY and CDR2 SYGVKD. Trimming cost V 3 bases and J 0 bases; bases outside gene matches: 4. CDR3 sequence (DNA): TGTGCCATCAGTGAAGCTAGCGGGCTCTCCTACGAGCAGTACTTC. This codes for CAISEASGLSYEQYF.

The table lists this clone with a count of one. This CDR3 reads CASSLANGGNSNQPQHF. The CDR3, as DNA: TGTGCCAGCAGCTTGGCCAATGGAGGGAATAGCAATCAGCCCCAGCATTTT. The chain couples TRBV5-8 to TRBJ1-5; D unresolved. This CDR3 region has 17 residues. V was trimmed by 0 bases and J by 0 bases, leaving 13 bases between them. Germline-derived CDR1 and CDR2 are SGHTS and YDEGEE.

The V call is TRBV5-1, the J call TRBJ1-1, with D perhaps matching TRBD1 (5 bases). V lost 4 bases and J lost 6, with 16 bases in between. The germline CDR1 and CDR2 sequences are SGHRS and YFSETQ. This CDR3 has 14 amino acids. CDR3 amino acids: CASSIHSGGAEAFF. In DNA form, the CDR3 reads TGCGCCAGCAGCATACACTCTGGGGGGGCTGAAGCTTTCTTT.

In this sample, this clone turned up once. The chain joins TRBV2 to TRBJ2-7; the D gene is possibly TRBD1 (6 bases). Germline loops: CDR1 SNHLY, CDR2 FYNNEI. The V end was cut by 7 bases, the J end by 3 bases, with 10 bases between. The CDR3 is 12 amino acids. The CDR3 nucleotides are TGTGCCAGCACTACAGGGTACTACGAGCAGTACTTC. Translating it yields CASTTGYYEQYF.

The chain links TRBV6-6 to TRBJ1-5; TRBD1 is a possible D gene (6 bases). V lost 2 bases, J lost 6 bases, and 14 bases lay in between. The CDR3 extends over 15 amino acids. CDR1 and CDR2 from the germline V gene are MNHNY and SVGAGI (reference sequence). The CDR3 spells CASSYGTSASQPQHF. In nucleotides, the CDR3 is TGTGCCAGCAGTTACGGGACATCTGCAAGTCAGCCCCAGCATTTT.

The genes are TRBV28 and TRBJ1-1; D gene ambiguous. V dropped 6 bases and J dropped 0 bases, with 8 bases sitting between them. CDR1 is MDHEN, CDR2 SYDVKM, per germline. The CDR3 is made up of 13 amino acids. In nucleotides, the CDR3 is TGTGCCAGCAGCCGAACGGTGAACACTGAAGCTTTCTTT. Protein: CASSRTVNTEAFF.

This rearrangement joins TRBV18 to TRBJ1-1; maybe TRBD1 (6 bases). V was shortened by 6 bases and J by 3 bases, with 14 bases between the two germline ends. Germline lookup yields CDR1 KGHSH and CDR2 LQKENI. This CDR3 contains 14 residues. As DNA, the CDR3 is TGTGCCAGCTCCGGACAGAGGGTAGACACTGAAGCTTTCTTT. Its protein product is CASSGQRVDTEAFF.